This entry lists 26 T cell receptor beta chains sequenced from one sample in a study of CD8 T cells in Susac syndrome. Reverse transcription of about 0.45 to 1 ug RNA used random hexamers. TCRdb called the immunoSEQ multiplex PCR reads again in MiXCR, with one record for every CDR3 protein. Of around 200,000 distinct CDR3 sequences listed, around nine tenths are singletons. Sequencing input: CD8+ T cells from PBMCs. These receptors were taken from a human donor with multiple sclerosis.

The chain combines TRBV12-3 or TRBV12-4 with TRBJ2-2, with 8 nucleotides matching TRBD1. This CDR3 has 15 amino acids. The J segment lost 5 bases and the V segment lost 4 bases, leaving 6 bases of the junction unmatched. The CDR3: CASSSSDRVTGELFF. CDR3 nucleotides: TGTGCCAGCAGTTCGTCGGACAGGGTTACCGGGGAGCTGTTTTTT.

V usage is TRBV13 and J usage is TRBJ2-7; 7 positions match TRBD1. Trimming cost V 5 bases and J 6 bases; bases outside gene matches: 10. In germline, CDR1 is PRHDT, CDR2 FYEKMQ (reference sequence). The CDR3 sequence is 14 residues long. The CDR3 nucleotides read TGTGCCAGCAGCGATCGACAGGGAATCCGCGAGCAGTACTTC. Translated, it gives CASSDRQGIREQYF.

This chain joins TRBV29-1 and TRBJ1-2; 7 bases agree with TRBD1. This CDR3 is built from 14 residues. V lost 4 bases and J lost 6; bases outside the gene matches: 11. Germline V CDR1 and CDR2: SQVTM, ANQGSEA. CDR3 region: CSVALPGGSDGYTF. The CDR3 DNA sequence: TGCAGCGTTGCTCTGCCAGGGGGGTCGGATGGCTACACCTTC.

The genes are TRBV3-1 and TRBJ2-1, with a possible D match to TRBD2 (6 bases). Germline V gene lookup returns CDR1 LGHDT and CDR2 YNNKEL (reference sequence). The CDR3 has 14 residues. V was clipped by 1 base and J by 10 bases, with 14 bases between them. The CDR3 reads CASSQAGSLGEQFF. CDR3 sequence (DNA): TGTGCCAGCAGCCAAGCCGGGAGCCTGGGCGAGCAGTTCTTC.

The chain's CDR3 is CATSRVGGSLGEQFF. In DNA, the CDR3 is TGTGCCACCAGCAGAGTAGGGGGTAGTCTCGGTGAGCAGTTCTTC. The chain combines TRBV15 with TRBJ2-1; weak D call: TRBD1 (6 bases). The CDR3 has 15 amino acids. Germline CDR1 is LNHNV and CDR2 is YYDKDF (reference sequence). With 1 base removed from V and 9 bases from J, the gap between germline ends came to 16 bases.

This chain links TRBV3-1 with TRBJ2-7; unclear D gene. Germline values: CDR1 LGHDT, CDR2 YNNKEL (reference sequence). Trimming took 4 bases from V and 7 from J, leaving 20 bases between them. The CDR3 has 15 residues. Here the CDR3 DNA reads TGTGCCAGCAGCCGTGACGGACGGTCACCTCAGGAGCAGTACTTC. This translates into CASSRDGRSPQEQYF.

This clonotype has only a few counts. The chain's CDR3 is CATSDSPGTSSSSYEQYF. CDR3 bases: TGTGCCACCAGTGATTCGCCAGGGACATCCTCGAGCTCCTACGAGCAGTACTTC. The chain has TRBV24-1 and TRBJ2-7; TRBD1 might be the D (6 bases). CDR1 and CDR2 from the germline V gene are KGHDR and SFDVKD. The CDR3 spans 18 residues. Trimming left V 2 bases short and J 0 bases short, with 19 bases between.

The chain employs TRBV6-2 or TRBV6-3 and TRBJ2-1, with 15 positions matching TRBD2. This CDR3 spans 17 amino acids. Germline CDR1 reads MNHEY; CDR2 reads SVGEGT. V lost 2 bases, J lost 7 bases, and 6 bases stayed unmatched. This CDR3 is CASSYGLAGGPLNEQFF. CDR3 nucleotides: TGTGCCAGCAGTTACGGACTAGCGGGAGGGCCTTTGAATGAGCAGTTCTTC.

CDR3 sequence reads: CAISLSGQEGSPLHF. The CDR3 nucleotides are TGTGCCATCAGTCTGAGTGGACAGGAAGGTTCACCCCTCCACTTT. The V call is TRBV10-3, the J call TRBJ1-6, with TRBD1 identical over 7 bases. V shed 5 bases, J shed 9 bases, and the junction held 10 bases outside the gene matches. Germline CDR1 reads ENHRY; CDR2 reads SYGVKD. The CDR3 has 15 amino acids.

The V and J genes are TRBV27 and TRBJ1-6, with D perhaps matching TRBD1 (6 bases). The CDR3 loop spans 13 amino acids. Per the germline V gene, CDR1 is MNHEY and CDR2 is SMNVEV (reference sequence). V was pared by 4 bases and J by 7 bases, with 8 bases between. The CDR3 reads CASSWTANSPLHF. DNA for the CDR3: TGTGCCAGCAGTTGGACAGCGAATTCACCCCTCCACTTT.

V usage is TRBV4-3 and J usage is TRBJ2-2, with 8 bases matching TRBD1. In germline, CDR1 is LGHNA, CDR2 YSLEER. V lost 4 bases and J lost 4; bases outside the gene matches: 5. The CDR3 totals 15 residues. For the CDR3, the DNA is TGCGCCAGCAGCCGAGCCACAGGGGGCACCGGGGAGCTGTTTTTT. Translating gives CASSRATGGTGELFF.

This clonotype came up once. This sequence joins TRBV9 and TRBJ2-7; 7 bases agree with TRBD1. CDR1 is SGDLS and CDR2 is YYNGEE in the germline V gene. This CDR3 has 14 residues. The V and J ends lost 0 bases and 1 base, in that order; junction bases with no gene match: 1. The CDR3 reads CASSVGDSSYEQYF. DNA for the CDR3: TGTGCCAGCAGCGTAGGGGACAGTTCCTACGAGCAGTACTTC. Using reference TRBV9 and TRBJ2-7 for the parts outside the CDR3, the full variable domain is DSGVTQTPKHLITATGQRVTLRCSPRSGDLSVYWYQQSLDQGLQFLIQYYNGEERAKGNILERFSAQQFPDLHSELNLSSLELGDSALYFCASSVGDSSYEQYFGPGTRLTVT.

The rearrangement uses TRBV4-3 and TRBJ2-7; D is perhaps TRBD2 (6 bases). This CDR3 is 16 amino acids long. V dropped 0 bases and J dropped 3 bases, with 15 bases sitting between them. Per germline, CDR1 LGHNA and CDR2 YSLEER. CDR3 coding DNA: TGCGCCAGCAGCCAAGAATGGAGGGGTCTTGGCTACGAGCAGTACTTC. Translated: CASSQEWRGLGYEQYF.

This chain uses TRBV7-9 with TRBJ1-3, with a possible D match to TRBD1 (6 bases). Germline values: CDR1 SEHNR, CDR2 FQNEAQ (reference sequence). The CDR3 is 19 amino acids. Trimming stripped 4 bases from V and 0 bases from J, with 22 bases between. The DNA for the CDR3 is TGTGCCAGCAGCTCCCAGCAGGGGCGACTGTCCCCCTCTGGAAACACCATATATTTT. The encoded protein is CASSSQQGRLSPSGNTIYF.

The V call is TRBV7-8, the J call TRBJ1-1; D unclear. The CDR3 has 14 residues. Trimming stripped 2 bases from V and 3 bases from J, with 10 bases between. The germline gives CDR1 SGHVS, CDR2 FQNEAQ. As DNA, the CDR3 is TGTGCCAGCAGCTTAACCCCGGCGGACACTGAAGCTTTCTTT. It codes for CASSLTPADTEAFF.

This clonotype was counted a single time. V usage is TRBV24-1 and J usage is TRBJ1-1; no clear D gene. The CDR3 spans 13 residues. The V and J ends lost 4 bases and 3 bases respectively, with 8 bases between them. Germline values: CDR1 KGHDR, CDR2 SFDVKD. The CDR3 spells CATSDAYYTEAFF. CDR3 nucleotides: TGTGCCACCAGTGACGCCTACTACACTGAAGCTTTCTTT.

V is TRBV13 and J is TRBJ2-1; D is unclear. This CDR3 has 18 amino acids. V shed 0 bases and J shed 3 bases, with 18 bases lying between them. The germline V gene has CDR1 PRHDT and CDR2 FYEKMQ (reference sequence). The CDR3 loop reads CASSLGARLELNYNEQFF. DNA of the CDR3: TGTGCCAGCAGCTTAGGAGCCCGACTTGAGCTTAACTACAATGAGCAGTTCTTC.

This clonotype has a handful of counts. The chain uses TRBV6-5 and TRBJ2-1, with no clear D. The CDR3 sequence is 13 residues long. V shed 0 bases and J shed 7 bases, with 7 bases lying between them. Germline V gene data show CDR1 as MNHEY and CDR2 as SVGAGI. The CDR3 nucleotides are TGTGCCAGCAGTTACTCGAGACAAAATGAGCAGTTCTTC. It codes for CASSYSRQNEQFF.

The chain joins TRBV4-1 to TRBJ1-2; D might be TRBD1 (5 bases). Trimming left V 1 base short and J 6 bases short, with 15 bases between. This CDR3 is 15 amino acids long. CDR1 MGHRA and CDR2 YSYEKL come from the germline V gene. CDR3: CASSQVKGGDHGYTF. The CDR3 coding sequence is TGCGCCAGCAGCCAAGTGAAAGGAGGGGATCATGGCTACACCTTC.

This chain connects TRBV4-1 to TRBJ2-7, with D perhaps matching TRBD2 (5 bases). The CDR3 sequence is 14 residues long. The germline CDR1 and CDR2 sequences are MGHRA and YSYEKL. V was trimmed by 2 bases and J by 2 bases, leaving 10 bases between them. The chain's CDR3 is CASSQLDGTYEQYF. In DNA, the CDR3 is TGCGCCAGCAGCCAACTGGACGGGACCTACGAGCAGTACTTC.

In this sample, this clonotype turned up once. V usage is TRBV27 and J usage is TRBJ2-2; D not resolved. Trimming took 1 base from V and 5 from J, leaving 14 bases between them. Germline loops: CDR1 MNHEY, CDR2 SMNVEV (reference sequence). The CDR3 runs to 16 residues. The CDR3: CASSLFGEMVTGELFF. CDR3 DNA: TGTGCCAGCAGTTTATTTGGCGAGATGGTAACCGGGGAGCTGTTTTTT.

This chain links TRBV7-9 with TRBJ1-1, with 8 bases aligning to TRBD1. With 6 bases clipped from V and 0 bases from J, the junction kept 12 bases outside the gene matches. CDR3 length: 17 residues. CDR1 is SEHNR, CDR2 FQNEAQ, per germline (reference sequence). The CDR3 sequence: CASRSGTGLFMNTEAFF. The DNA of the CDR3 is TGTGCCAGCAGGTCCGGGACAGGCTTGTTCATGAACACTGAAGCTTTCTTT.

The chain recombines TRBV27 with TRBJ2-2; the D gene is possibly TRBD2 (5 bases). Germline V gene sequence: CDR1 MNHEY, CDR2 SMNVEV (reference sequence). The V and J ends lost 2 bases and 3 bases respectively, with 19 bases between them. The length of the CDR3 is 18 residues. The CDR3, as DNA: TGTGCCAGCAGTTTAAGCGGAGCCCTCCGGTGGGACACCGGGGAGCTGTTTTTT. It specifies CASSLSGALRWDTGELFF.

This chain joins TRBV18 and TRBJ2-7, with 9 positions matching TRBD1. The CDR3 has 13 amino acids. After removal of 6 bases from V and 7 bases from J, the junction contained 7 bases not matched to a gene. Germline CDR1 reads KGHSH; CDR2 reads LQKENI. The CDR3 here is CASSPGTGSEQYF. CDR3 DNA sequence: TGTGCCAGCTCGCCCGGGACAGGGAGTGAGCAGTACTTC.

J is TRBJ2-1 and V is TRBV4-1; 14 bases agree with TRBD2. This CDR3 is 16 amino acids long. Germline CDR1 reads MGHRA; CDR2 reads YSYEKL. V dropped 3 bases and J dropped 6; count of bases not matched to a gene: 4. The CDR3 sequence is CASSHGTSGSFNEQFF. The CDR3 DNA reads TGCGCCAGCAGCCACGGGACTAGCGGGAGTTTCAATGAGCAGTTCTTC.

The chain carries TRBV7-3 and TRBJ2-1, with D possibly being TRBD1 (5 bases). The CDR3 runs to 15 residues. V was shortened by 5 bases and J by 4 bases, with 15 bases between the two germline ends. In germline, CDR1 is SGHTA, CDR2 FQGTGA. In DNA form, the CDR3 reads TGTGCCAGCAGCAAGGACAAGAACGAGTACAATGAGCAGTTCTTC. Translation: CASSKDKNEYNEQFF.